The source of this T cell receptor beta chain is a study of vaccination and CD4 T cells after COVID-19. Across the whole study: Once diagnosed, patients had post-COVID samples drawn a median roughly 97 days later (range 35 to 161).

TCRdb re-analysed the PCR reads in MiXCR, keeping a single row per CDR3 protein. The sample lists roughly 19,000 distinct CDR3 sequences; 55% to 80% were seen once. CDR3 length: 14 residues. The ends were cut back, 2 bases at V and 6 bases at J, with 14 bases in the middle. The germline CDR1 and CDR2 sequences are MNHNS and SASEGT. Material: CD4+ T cells from blood, obtained after SARS-CoV-2 vaccination. The receptor's source is a human donor who had recovered from COVID-19. V and J are TRBV6-1 and TRBJ2-7; D is possibly TRBD1 or TRBD2 (7 bases each). The CDR3 loop reads CASSEYGRGGEQYF. Here the CDR3 DNA reads TGTGCCAGCAGTGAATATGGCAGGGGGGGCGAGCAGTACTTC.